This T cell receptor beta chain originates from a study of human T cells and chemical hapten exposure (dated by TCRdb to about 2021). At the level of the whole study: For sensitization, 2% DPC in acetone was applied to a roughly 2 cm by roughly 2 cm area of upper inner arm skin. This study followed changes in the peripheral blood TCR repertoire in vivo during primary and secondary sensitization of alopecia patients to the hapten diphenylcyclopropenone (DPC). Libraries were pooled for sequencing, and per-sample TCR yields varied mainly because of small differences in library volumes within the pool. Blood samples were taken from patients before sensitization (week 0) and then at 2, 6 and about 24 weeks after DPC sensitization. Approximately 28 alopecia patients gave blood for TCR sequencing at one to four time points (pre-sensitization, 2, 6 and 24 weeks). Throughout the roughly 23-week study period, patients were also given weekly therapeutic DPC doses on the scalp. The mostly female patient cohort included alopecia areata with under or over 50% scalp involvement, alopecia totalis and alopecia universalis. Patch testing was performed on the upper back with Finn chambers containing 0.01% DPC, and the patch tests were scored after 6 days according to International Contact Dermatitis Research Group standards.

Remarks on this clonotype: The antigen it binds to is not known. Base qualities are not provided; no much larger clone lies one nucleotide away.

Points the paper makes about the study in general: Patch test score correlated positively with the number of PT1 expanded TCRs, reaching significance at thresholds 8, 16 and 32 but not at 4. After repeated subsampling, the strength of the expansion versus patch-test correlation and the threshold at which it became significant changed. DPC sensitization did not change how many TCRs were above 1 in 1000 frequency, and no evidence was found of alterations in global repertoire structure. Significantly more large CDR3 similarity clusters were formed by expanded TCRs than by pre-sensitization or healthy control sets, consistent with antigen-driven responses. Because all patients had alopecia, a presumed autoimmune disease, the immune response of the patients might differ from that of healthy individuals.

Receptor amplification or capture employed RACE. This sample was sequenced with a NextSeq 500. Library preparation attached unique molecular identifiers to individual cDNA molecules for quantitative, reproducible TCR counting. From each blood RNA sample, both TCR alpha and TCR beta chains were sequenced. The published analysis was carried out like this. A median of around 100,000 TCRs per sample was observed, with a range of 23,224 to 690,600. V, J and CDR3 annotation of the TCR reads was performed with the Decombinator software suite. To make PS versus PT1 abundance plots, every sample was subsampled to the same number of TCRs (28,000). TCRs were defined as expanded if absent before sensitization and observed at least eight times at the 2-week time point. In TCRdb, the public reads were trimmed at Q25 with fastp and aligned with MiXCR, with productive beta chains retained. For every CDR3 protein sequence, its rows merge into one entry that carries the most common genes and DNA. The V and J calls were not made by the authors but by TCRdb's processing. The sample has around 130,000 distinct CDR3 sequences on record, around 11% of them singletons. Around 2.5% of the sample comes from the top ten.

This specimen's time point label, interpreted: patch test 3, about 24 weeks after DPC sensitization. Read against the paper, the sample's treatment or condition label means: therapeutic diphenylcyclopropenone sensitization with weekly scalp DPC. At each patch-test visit, blood was drawn before the patch test was applied. Eligible patients were aged 18 to 70, diagnosed with alopecia, deemed suitable for DPC therapy, and excluded if pregnant. Total RNA was extracted from unfractionated whole blood that had been collected in Tempus Blood RNA tubes. Trimming removed 5 bases from V and 5 bases from J; the gene matches leave 8 bases unexplained. The CDR3 runs 15 amino acids, cysteine and phenylalanine included. Only the CDR3 region is kept as DNA, spanning 45 bases read in frame from base 1. CDR1 and CDR2 are drawn from the germline V gene (reference sequence): DFQATT, SNEGSKA.

This receptor was identified in a woman aged 45-60 years with alopecia areata. Some clones in this sample may be carry-over from other donors' samples. The sequence is built from TRBV20-1 and TRBJ1-5, with TRBD1 matching 11 junction bases. The input for sequencing was whole blood, taken in connection with sensitization to the hapten diphenylcyclopropenone (DPC). The sequenced DNA: TGCAGTGCTTTGGGACAGGGGGTCCGGGATCAGCCCCAGCATTTT. Translated, it gives CSALGQGVRDQPQHF.